This is a list of T cell receptor beta chains from one sample in a study of blood T cells in healthy people across ages. A single record per CDR3 protein comes from TCRdb applying MiXCR to the 5' RACE reads. The sample includes fewer than 900,000 distinct CDR3 sequences, roughly 47% of them seen just once. Sequencing was done on a sample of blood. These receptors came from a woman in her fifties or sixties in good health. CDR3s include the opening cysteine and the closing phenylalanine or tryptophan. D genes are given only for firm matches. Rows give clone size only sometimes, using once, few, many, or a class for an expanded clone.

V gene	D gene	CDR3 length	J gene	clone size	CDR3 protein	CDR3 DNA
TRBV24-1	TRBD1	16	TRBJ2-3	NA	CATSEGQAIGTDTQYF	TGTGCCACCAGTGAGGGACAGGCGATCGGCACAGATACGCAGTATTTT
TRBV30	NA	13	TRBJ2-7	NA	CAWIGRGGGEQYF	TGTGCCTGGATTGGCAGGGGAGGTGGCGAGCAGTACTTC
TRBV6-5	TRBD1	14	TRBJ2-4	few	CASSYSGQGNIQYF	TGTGCCAGCAGTTACTCGGGACAGGGAAACATTCAGTACTTC
TRBV6-2/TRBV6-3	TRBD2	18	TRBJ2-4	once	CACSSRTSGGIAKNIQYF	TGTGCCTGCAGTTCCCGGACTAGCGGGGGGATAGCCAAAAACATTCAGTACTTC
TRBV20-1	NA	11	TRBJ1-2	NA	CSADRREGYTF	TGCAGTGCTGACAGGAGGGAGGGCTACACCTTC
TRBV29-1	TRBD2	15	TRBJ2-3	NA	CSVASLAGGTDTQYF	TGCAGCGTTGCAAGTCTAGCGGGCGGGACAGATACGCAGTATTTT
TRBV3-1	NA	13	TRBJ2-1	few	CASSPLPGNEQFF	TGTGCCAGCAGCCCCCTCCCGGGTAATGAGCAGTTCTTC
TRBV5-6	NA	16	TRBJ1-1	NA	CASSFLARERVTEAFF	TGTGCCAGCAGCTTTCTGGCCCGGGAAAGGGTAACTGAAGCTTTCTTT
TRBV20-1	NA	18	TRBJ1-6	NA	CSAEAGEKLFFGSGTLHF	NA
TRBV30	NA	13	TRBJ1-2	few	CAWTSVQAYGYTF	TGTGCCTGGACATCGGTTCAAGCGTATGGCTACACCTTC
TRBV7-8	NA	13	TRBJ1-5	NA	CASSLADGQPQHF	TGTGCCAGCAGCTTAGCGGACGGACAGCCCCAGCATTTT
TRBV6-2/TRBV6-3	TRBD2	16	TRBJ2-5	NA	CASSYVLTSGGETQYF	TGTGCCAGCAGTTACGTCCTGACTAGCGGGGGAGAGACCCAGTACTTC
TRBV28	NA	16	TRBJ2-7	NA	CASSPPNNAENNEQYF	TGTGCCAGCAGTCCACCTAATAACGCGGAGAATAACGAGCAGTACTTC
TRBV7-8	NA	14	TRBJ2-7	many	CASSLERSSYEQYF	TGTGCCAGCAGCTTAGAGAGGAGCTCCTACGAGCAGTACTTC
TRBV7-3	NA	13	TRBJ1-2	few	CASSSRGGYGYTF	TGTGCCAGCAGCTCTAGGGGGGGCTATGGCTACACCTTC
TRBV2	NA	10	TRBJ2-7	NA	CASSENEQYF	TGTGCCAGCAGTGAAAACGAGCAGTACTTC
TRBV7-9	TRBD1	14	TRBJ1-2	NA	CASSRTGVEKGYTF	TGTGCCAGCAGCCGGACAGGGGTCGAAAAGGGCTACACCTTC
TRBV25-1	NA	14	TRBJ2-7	NA	CASSDLDGSYEQYF	TGTGCCAGCAGTGACCTCGATGGCTCCTACGAGCAGTACTTC
TRBV5-1	TRBD1	16	TRBJ2-1	NA	CASSLSGTGRINEQFF	TGCGCCAGCAGCTTGTCCGGGACAGGGAGAATCAATGAGCAGTTCTTC
TRBV25-1	NA	14	TRBJ2-7	NA	CASSEWGRAYEQYF	TGTGCCAGCAGTGAATGGGGCAGGGCCTACGAGCAGTACTTC
TRBV20-1	TRBD1	13	TRBJ1-1	few	CSADPGQGTEAFF	TGCAGTGCTGATCCGGGACAGGGGACTGAAGCTTTCTTT
TRBV2	TRBD1	14	TRBJ1-2	NA	CASSEQQGALGYTF	TGTGCCAGCAGTGAACAACAGGGGGCGCTTGGCTACACCTTC
TRBV2	NA	13	TRBJ2-2	once	CASLRTVSGELFF	TGTGCCAGCCTCAGAACTGTGTCCGGGGAGCTGTTTTTT
TRBV20-1	NA	14	TRBJ1-5	NA	CSARQMDRDQPQHF	TGCAGTGCTAGACAGATGGACCGAGATCAGCCCCAGCATTTT
TRBV6-2/TRBV6-3	NA	14	TRBJ1-5	NA	CASSYAGTNQPQHF	TGTGCCAGCAGTTACGCAGGGACCAATCAGCCCCAGCATTTT
TRBV6-5	NA	15	TRBJ2-1	few	CASRPSRSSYNEQFF	TGTGCCAGCAGGCCTAGTAGGAGCTCCTACAATGAGCAGTTCTTC
TRBV11-2	TRBD2	15	TRBJ2-7	few	CASSLASAGTYEQYF	TGTGCCAGCAGCTTAGCTTCAGCGGGGACCTACGAGCAGTACTTC
TRBV27	NA	15	TRBJ1-1	NA	CASSLWAGRGPEAFF	TGTGCCAGCAGTTTGTGGGCAGGGAGGGGCCCTGAAGCTTTCTTT
TRBV9	TRBD1	14	TRBJ1-5	few	CASSMTGGDQPQHF	TGTGCCAGCAGCATGACAGGGGGCGATCAGCCCCAGCATTTT
TRBV12-5	NA	15	TRBJ2-7	NA	CASGSGTQGVYEQYF	TGTGCTAGTGGTTCCGGGACCCAAGGGGTGTACGAGCAGTACTTC